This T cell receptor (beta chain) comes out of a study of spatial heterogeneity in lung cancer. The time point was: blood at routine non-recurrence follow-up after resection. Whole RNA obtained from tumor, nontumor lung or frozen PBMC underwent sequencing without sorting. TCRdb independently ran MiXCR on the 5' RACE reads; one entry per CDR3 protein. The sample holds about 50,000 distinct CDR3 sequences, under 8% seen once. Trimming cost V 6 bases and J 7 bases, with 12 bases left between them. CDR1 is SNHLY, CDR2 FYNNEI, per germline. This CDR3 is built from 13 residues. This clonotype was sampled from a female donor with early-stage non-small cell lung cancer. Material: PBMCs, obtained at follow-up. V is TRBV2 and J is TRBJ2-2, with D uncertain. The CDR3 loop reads CASRSLTDGELFF. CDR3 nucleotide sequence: TGTGCCAGCAGGTCTTTAACAGACGGGGAGCTGTTTTTT.